These 6 T cell receptor beta chains originate from one sample sequenced in a study of blood T cell repertoires in COVID-19. The protocol was immunoSEQ multiplex PCR, while the TCRdb copy is restricted to in-frame clones and leaves out a portion. The sample holds roughly 370,000 clones, around nine tenths seen once. The sequenced material came from PBMCs or T cells enriched from blood (not recorded which). Receptors were obtained from a woman aged 45-65 years who had recovered from COVID-19.

This clone was detected only once. V usage is TRBV7-6 and J usage is TRBJ2-7; a weak D match, TRBD1 (5 bases). The CDR3 totals 15 residues. Germline CDR1 and CDR2: SGHVS and FNYEAQ. Deletions cut 3 bases from V and 2 bases from J, with 14 bases between. The CDR3 loop is CASSFIQDRAYEQYF. Here the CDR3 DNA reads TGTGCCAGCAGCTTTATACAAGACAGAGCCTACGAGCAGTACTTC.

This chain joins TRBV2 and TRBJ2-2, with 7 bases that match TRBD1. Trimming took 8 bases from V and 2 from J; bases not matched to a gene: 5. Germline values: CDR1 SNHLY, CDR2 FYNNEI. This CDR3 region has 14 residues. The CDR3 spells CASVQGENTGELFF. Here the CDR3 DNA reads TGTGCCAGCGTCCAGGGGGAAAACACCGGGGAGCTGTTTTTT.

The rearrangement joins TRBV6-5 to TRBJ1-2, with 7 bases fitting TRBD1. CDR1 and CDR2 from the germline V gene are MNHEY and SVGAGI. The CDR3 covers 13 residues. Losses at the gene ends were 10 bases for V and 8 bases for J; bases not matched to a gene: 13. This CDR3 is CATSGTAIYGYTF. The CDR3 nucleotides read TGTGCCACCTCAGGGACAGCGATTTACGGCTACACCTTC.

The V call is TRBV2, the J call TRBJ2-6, with D uncertain. CDR1 and CDR2 from the germline V gene are SNHLY and FYNNEI. The V end lost 7 bases, the J end lost 4 bases, and 14 bases lay between the germline ends. The CDR3 loop spans 15 amino acids. The CDR3 spells CASTPNFAGANVLTF. In nucleotides, the CDR3 is TGTGCCAGCACCCCTAACTTTGCAGGGGCCAACGTCCTGACTTTC.

The chain recombines TRBV3-1 (or the pseudogene TRBV3-2) with TRBJ2-5, with unresolved D. Germline V CDR1 and CDR2: LGHDT, YNNKEL (reference sequence). With 2 bases removed from V and 7 bases from J, the gap between germline ends came to 14 bases. This CDR3 is 14 amino acids long. CDR3 sequence (DNA): TGTGCCAGCAGCCAAACGAATAGCAGAGGGACCCAGTACTTC. Translated: CASSQTNSRGTQYF.

The chain links TRBV5-1 to TRBJ2-1; 12 bases are a match to TRBD1. The CDR3 spans 14 residues. The germline CDR1 and CDR2 sequences are SGHRS and YFSETQ. J gave up 7 bases and V 6 bases, and 5 bases lay outside the gene matches. The CDR3 reads CASTGTGGRNEQFF. DNA of the CDR3: TGCGCCAGCACCGGGACAGGGGGCCGGAATGAGCAGTTCTTC. The whole variable domain, filled in from reference TRBV5-1 and TRBJ2-1, reads KAGVTQTPRYLIKTRGQQVTLSCSPISGHRSVSWYQQTPGQGLQFLFEYFSETQRNKGNFPGRFSGRQFSNSRSEMNVSTLELGDSALYLCASTGTGGRNEQFFGPGTRLTVL.